The 8 T cell receptor beta chains below all came from one sample that was sequenced in a study of multiple sclerosis patients with progressive multifocal leukoencephalopathy (dated 2019 in TCRdb). Sample time point, as interpreted from the label and publication: around 13 months of natalizumab therapy. The treatment or condition label, as the study defines it: on natalizumab therapy at sampling. Library creation used the immunoSEQ multiplex PCR assay. TCRdb provides this immuneACCESS table in a form limited to in-frame rearrangements. Some clones are lacking; in checked studies, under half of them reflect an unresolved V gene, and why the rest are absent is not known. The sample table lists 20,000 to 30,000 clones, more than 85% of them with a count of one. Of the sample, 2% to 2.5% is held by the ten largest clones. Specimen: PBMCs, collected from a patient treated with natalizumab. These receptors originate from a man aged 25 to 40 with multiple sclerosis.

The V and J genes are TRBV9 and TRBJ1-4; TRBD1 is a possible D gene (5 bases). CDR3 length: 17 amino acids. The ends were cut back, 0 bases at V and 0 bases at J, with 12 bases in the middle. Germline assignment: CDR1 SGDLS and CDR2 YYNGEE. The chain's CDR3 is CASSVGAGRSTNEKLFF. DNA for the CDR3: TGTGCCAGCAGCGTAGGTGCAGGGCGCTCAACTAATGAAAAACTGTTTTTT.

This clone was seen only once. The V call is TRBV27, the J call TRBJ2-3, with D possibly matching TRBD2 (6 bases). This CDR3 spans 15 amino acids. Per the germline V gene, CDR1 is MNHEY and CDR2 is SMNVEV (reference sequence). The V and J ends lost 6 bases and 6 bases respectively, with 19 bases between them. CDR3 nucleotide sequence: TGTGCCAGCAGCCCCCCGGGACTCCGCGATGATACGCAGTATTTT. This translates into CASSPPGLRDDTQYF.

The chain combines TRBV27 with TRBJ2-3; D is uncertain. Trimming removed 5 bases from V and 2 bases from J, with 5 bases in between. The CDR3 covers 12 residues. CDR1 and CDR2 from the germline V gene are MNHEY and SMNVEV (reference sequence). The CDR3 sequence is CASSTFTDTQYF. In nucleotides, the CDR3 is TGTGCCAGCAGTACCTTCACAGATACGCAGTATTTT.

This sequence joins TRBV5-6 and TRBJ2-5; 9 bases are a match to TRBD1. Trimming took 1 base from V and 3 from J; bases not matched to a gene: 1. The CDR3 is 14 residues long. Looked up from germline, CDR1 is SGHDT and CDR2 is YYEEEE. CDR3 region: CASSLWTGEETQYF. The CDR3 region has the DNA TGTGCCAGCAGCTTGTGGACAGGGGAAGAGACCCAGTACTTC.

The chain joins TRBV27 to TRBJ2-3; 9 bases agree with TRBD2. There are 20 residues in the CDR3. Germline trimming cut 4 bases from V and 3 bases from J; bases unmatched to any gene: 20. Germline V gene sequence: CDR1 MNHEY, CDR2 SMNVEV (reference sequence). DNA for the CDR3: TGTGCCAGCAGTTCCCGCCTGGCTAGCGGGAACCGATGTGGAACAGATACGCAGTATTTT. Amino acids: CASSSRLASGNRCGTDTQYF.

The chain uses TRBV7-2 and TRBJ1-1, with a tentative D call TRBD1 (6 bases). The V end was cut by 6 bases, the J end by 1 base, with 12 bases between. This CDR3 has 14 residues. CDR1 and CDR2 (germline): SGHTA, FQGNSA. Written as DNA, the CDR3 is TGTGCCAGCAGTTTGACAGGCCCGAACACTGAAGCTTTCTTT. Translating it yields CASSLTGPNTEAFF.

This rearrangement joins TRBV10-3 to TRBJ2-7, with 7 bases lining up with TRBD2. This CDR3 spans 14 amino acids. Germline V gene sequence: CDR1 ENHRY, CDR2 SYGVKD. The V segment lost 7 bases and the J segment 5 bases; nucleotides outside the gene matches: 11. In DNA form, the CDR3 reads TGTGCCATCAAAGGGCGGGAGTCCGTCGACGAGCAGTACTTC. Protein sequence: CAIKGRESVDEQYF.

The V gene is TRBV11-2, the J gene TRBJ2-7; 11 nucleotides agree with TRBD2. From germline, CDR1 is SGHAT and CDR2 FQNNGV. J lost 7 bases, V lost 5 bases, and 10 bases had no gene match. The length of the CDR3 is 15 residues. The chain's CDR3 is CASSPSARLAGEQYF. DNA of the CDR3: TGTGCCAGCAGCCCTAGCGCTCGACTAGCGGGGGAGCAGTACTTC. Together with reference TRBV11-2 and TRBJ2-7, the CDR3 gives the full variable domain: EAGVAQSPRYKIIEKRQSVAFWCNPISGHATLYWYQQILGQGPKLLIQFQNNGVVDDSQLPKDRFSAERLKGVDSTLKIQPAKLEDSAVYLCASSPSARLAGEQYFGPGTRLTVT.